These 19 T cell receptor beta chains were sequenced from one sample in a study of T cells in Graves' hyperthyroidism and ophthalmopathy. RNA transcripts yielded amplified TCR beta CDR3 regions. First-round RT-PCR targeting the TCR CDR3 was performed with the HTBI primer set. In TCRdb, the multiplex PCR reads were re-called with MiXCR into one record per CDR3 protein. The sample holds roughly 700,000 distinct CDR3 sequences, approximately 15% seen once. Specimen: blood. These receptors all come from a man aged 45-65 years with Graves' hyperthyroidism.

In this sample, this clonotype turned up many times. The chain combines TRBV6-1 with TRBJ2-3; D gene ambiguous. Between the trimmed V and J ends, which lost 7 bases and 2 bases, there was a span of 7 bases. Germline V gene lookup returns CDR1 MNHNS and CDR2 SASEGT. The CDR3 runs 12 residues. CDR3 loop: CASTRFTDTQYF. CDR3 sequence (DNA): TGTGCCAGCACAAGATTCACAGATACGCAGTATTTT.

The chain has TRBV6-4 and TRBJ2-1; D is perhaps TRBD2 (6 bases). In germline, CDR1 is MRHNA, CDR2 SNTAGT. The CDR3 consists of 17 residues. The V end was cut by 3 bases, the J end by 0 bases, with 15 bases between. CDR3 nucleotide sequence: TGTGCCAGCAGTGAAGAATGGGGGGTCAGCTCCTACAATGAGCAGTTCTTC. Translation: CASSEEWGVSSYNEQFF.

Notes on this clonotype: This may arise from a read error, as a much more abundant clone is one base away. V and J are TRBV11-2 and TRBJ2-1; a possible D gene is TRBD2 (6 bases). Trimming shortened V by 0 bases and J by 0 bases, and 24 bases separated the two germline ends. CDR3 size: 21 residues. CDR1 SGHAT and CDR2 FQNNGV come from the germline V gene. The CDR3 sequence is CASSLEFVGLASPSSYNEQFF. The CDR3, as DNA: TGTGCCAGCAGCTTAGAATTCGTGGGACTCGCGTCTCCTAGCTCCTACAATGAGCAGTTCTTC.

This clonotype was seen many times. The rearrangement links TRBV7-9 to TRBJ1-3; D is undetermined. The CDR3 loop spans 13 amino acids. CDR1 and CDR2 from the germline V gene are SEHNR and FQNEAQ (reference sequence). Trimming shortened V by 5 bases and J by 5 bases, and 10 bases separated the two germline ends. The CDR3 here is CASSAGRRNTIYF. The CDR3, as DNA: TGTGCCAGCAGCGCTGGCCGAAGAAACACCATATATTTT.

This sequence joins TRBV4-1 and TRBJ2-2; D is undetermined. From germline, CDR1 is MGHRA and CDR2 YSYEKL. This CDR3 is built from 16 residues. Between the trimmed V and J ends, which lost 3 bases and 5 bases, there was a span of 16 bases. In nucleotides, the CDR3 is TGCGCCAGCAGCCACACTAAGAGGCCCCAAACCGGGGAGCTGTTTTTT. Translated: CASSHTKRPQTGELFF.

This clonotype was counted ten times or more. The chain uses TRBV2 and TRBJ2-2; D is perhaps TRBD2 (6 bases). The CDR3 loop spans 15 amino acids. From germline, CDR1 is SNHLY and CDR2 FYNNEI. The V end lost 3 bases, the J end lost 4 bases, and 12 bases lay between the germline ends. In DNA, the CDR3 is TGTGCCAGCAGTGATGGAGCGGGCGGCACCGGGGAGCTGTTTTTT. This encodes CASSDGAGGTGELFF.

This clonotype was seen many times. The chain joins TRBV11-2 to TRBJ1-1; D perhaps matches TRBD1 (6 bases). Trimming took 3 bases from V and 1 from J, leaving 15 bases between them. Germline assignment: CDR1 SGHAT and CDR2 FQNNGV. This CDR3 spans 16 amino acids. The CDR3 DNA reads as TGTGCCAGCAGCTTTGGACAGCCCACGACGAACACTGAAGCTTTCTTT. This codes for CASSFGQPTTNTEAFF.

This chain links TRBV5-1 with TRBJ2-1, with 10 nucleotides matching TRBD2. This CDR3 is built from 15 residues. V was clipped by 7 bases and J by 6 bases; unmatched bases: 10. Germline lookup yields CDR1 SGHRS and CDR2 YFSETQ. The CDR3 spells CASQGVAGGGNEQFF. The DNA for the CDR3 is TGCGCCAGCCAAGGAGTAGCGGGAGGCGGCAATGAGCAGTTCTTC.

This clonotype was counted at least ten times. The chain couples TRBV7-3 to TRBJ2-7; D remains ambiguous. Germline CDR1 is SGHTA and CDR2 is FQGTGA. The CDR3 is made up of 17 amino acids. V was shortened by 1 base and J by 0 bases, with 16 bases between the two germline ends. Here the CDR3 reads CASSLMPPGSSSYEQYF. The CDR3 DNA follows: TGTGCCAGCAGCTTAATGCCCCCCGGGTCAAGCTCCTACGAGCAGTACTTC. Together with reference TRBV7-3 and TRBJ2-7, the CDR3 gives the full variable domain: GAGVSQTPSNKVTEKGKYVELRCDPISGHTALYWYRQSLGQGPEFLIYFQGTGAADDSGLPNDRFFAVRPEGSVSTLKIQRTERGDSAVYLCASSLMPPGSSSYEQYFGPGTRLTVT.

Many counts were recorded for this clonotype. This chain links TRBV28 with TRBJ2-1; D not certain. The CDR3 sequence is 14 residues long. V shed 5 bases and J shed 7 bases, with 15 bases lying between them. Germline CDR1 is MDHEN and CDR2 is SYDVKM. Written as DNA, the CDR3 is TGTGCCAGCAGTAAAGGGTCTGGTCCGAATGAGCAGTTCTTC. Translation: CASSKGSGPNEQFF.

This clonotype has just a few counts. The chain carries TRBV3-1 and TRBJ1-6; no firm D call. V dropped 4 bases and J dropped 7 bases, with 14 bases sitting between them. The germline V gene encodes CDR1 LGHDT and CDR2 YNNKEL (reference sequence). This CDR3 region has 15 residues. CDR3 in DNA: TGTGCCAGCAGCCCAGCTACAAGTTACAATTCACCCCTCCACTTT. Translated, it gives CASSPATSYNSPLHF. The full variable domain, in which reference TRBV3-1 and TRBJ1-6 provide the parts outside the CDR3, is DTAVSQTPKYLVTQMGNDKSIKCEQNLGHDTMYWYKQDSKKFLKIMFSYNNKELIINETVPNRFSPKSPDKAHLNLHINSLELGDSAVYFCASSPATSYNSPLHFGNGTRLTVT.

At least ten counts were recorded for this clonotype. The CDR3: CASSRYTGGNQPQHF. In DNA form, the CDR3 reads TGTGCCAGCAGTCGGTATACAGGGGGCAATCAGCCCCAGCATTTT. This rearrangement joins TRBV6-1 to TRBJ1-5; 7 bases align to TRBD1. CDR1 is MNHNS, CDR2 SASEGT, per germline. The CDR3 is made up of 15 amino acids. Germline trimming cut 5 bases from V and 2 bases from J; bases unmatched to any gene: 6.

J is TRBJ2-1 and V is TRBV12-3 or TRBV12-4; TRBD2 matches at 8 bases. The CDR3 runs 18 residues. V lost 5 bases and J lost 15; bases outside the gene matches: 27. The CDR3 sequence: CASSGGGASGLAKIKGFF. DNA for the CDR3: TGTGCCAGCAGTGGGGGTGGGGCGAGTGGACTAGCCAAAATAAAAGGGTTCTTC.

This sequence joins TRBV24-1 and TRBJ2-2; possibly TRBD1 for D (5 bases). This CDR3 has 16 amino acids. V lost 9 bases, J lost 0 bases, and 16 bases lay in between. The germline V gene encodes CDR1 KGHDR and CDR2 SFDVKD. The CDR3 reads CATGAGRRSNTGELFF. In DNA, the CDR3 is TGTGCCACCGGGGCAGGCAGGAGATCGAACACCGGGGAGCTGTTTTTT.

This clonotype has more than one count but fewer than ten. This rearrangement joins TRBV5-7 to TRBJ1-4, with a possible D match to TRBD1 (5 bases). TRBV5-7 is classed as an ORF, of uncertain function. The V gene lost 3 bases and the J gene lost 5 bases, with 14 bases spanning the gap. This CDR3 region has 15 residues. In DNA, the CDR3 is TGTGCCAGCAGCTCCCGGAGGGGTGGGAATGAAAAACTGTTTTTT. Its translation is CASSSRRGGNEKLFF.

This clonotype was picked up many times. J is TRBJ1-2 and V is TRBV10-1, with D tentatively TRBD1 (6 bases). From germline, CDR1 is WNHNN and CDR2 SYGVQD (reference sequence). V lost 3 bases and J lost 2, with 10 bases in between. CDR3 length: 14 residues. CDR3 nucleotides: TGCGCCAGCAGTGATCAGGGGTACAACTATGGCTACACCTTC. Protein sequence: CASSDQGYNYGYTF.

The chain joins TRBV6-1 to TRBJ2-7; no definite D call. Deletions cut 6 bases from V and 2 bases from J, with 11 bases between. Germline values: CDR1 MNHNS, CDR2 SASEGT. The CDR3 totals 13 residues. In nucleotides, the CDR3 is TGTGCCAGCAGCCACGACCAGACCTACGAGCAGTACTTC. Amino acids: CASSHDQTYEQYF.

In this sample, this clonotype turned up many times. V gene TRBV2 combines with J gene TRBJ2-3, with TRBD2 matching 8 bases. V dropped 3 bases and J dropped 0; count of bases not matched to a gene: 8. The CDR3 consists of 17 residues. Germline V gene sequence: CDR1 SNHLY, CDR2 FYNNEI. Written as DNA, the CDR3 is TGTGCCAGCAGTGATAGTTGGGGACTAGTTAGCACAGATACGCAGTATTTT. Its protein is CASSDSWGLVSTDTQYF. Filled out from reference TRBV2 and TRBJ2-3, the complete variable domain reads EPEVTQTPSHQVTQMGQEVILRCVPISNHLYFYWYRQILGQKVEFLVSFYNNEISEKSEIFDDQFSVERPDGSNFTLKIRSTKLEDSAMYFCASSDSWGLVSTDTQYFGPGTRLTVL.

This clonotype has only a few counts. The chain is built from TRBV20-1 and TRBJ2-7, with D perhaps matching TRBD1 (6 bases). The CDR3 is made up of 15 amino acids. The germline V and J ends were trimmed by 6 bases and 2 bases, with 20 bases remaining between them. Germline V CDR1 and CDR2: DFQATT, SNEGSKA (reference sequence). CDR3 sequence: CSAESRDRKAYEQYF. The CDR3 coding sequence is TGCAGTGCAGAGTCCCGCGACAGGAAAGCCTACGAGCAGTACTTC.